The T cell receptor (beta chain) described here comes from a study of blood T cell repertoires in COVID-19. V was pared by 2 bases and J by 5 bases, with 15 bases between. The CDR3 is 16 residues long. Germline-derived CDR1 and CDR2 are KGHSH and LQKENI. Sequencing was performed with immunoSEQ multiplex PCR; in TCRdb, only in-frame clones are kept and a portion is missing. The table lists under 85,000 clones, 80% to 90% of them singletons, with over 11% in the top ten. The chain uses TRBV18 and TRBJ1-4; D is possibly TRBD1 (6 bases). The receptor comes from a man aged 65-85 years with active or convalescent COVID-19. The sample consisted of peripheral blood. The CDR3 loop is CASSPSPGAMNEKLFF. Written as DNA, the CDR3 is TGTGCCAGCTCACCATCCCCAGGGGCAATGAATGAAAAACTGTTTTTT.